Following are 25 T cell receptor beta chains from one sample sequenced in a study of T cells expressing NK-cell markers. TCRdb derives one entry per CDR3 protein from the 5' RACE reads, leaving out DNA. This sample's table reports fewer than 400,000 distinct CDR3 sequences. The sample consisted of blood T cells: a sorted CD56 or NKG2C T cell subset, CD4+ or CD8+ T cells, or bulk PBMC T cells (not recorded which). The receptors here all came from a man between 18 and 69 years old in good health.

The chain links TRBV7-9 to TRBJ2-3; TCRdb's assignment of TRBD1 cannot be checked, as there is no DNA. Germline V CDR1 and CDR2: SEHNR, FQNEAQ (reference sequence). The CDR3 spans 16 residues. The chain's CDR3 is CASSPRDRGGRNTQYF.

V usage is TRBV3-1 and J usage is TRBJ1-6; as DNA is missing, the TRBD1 call by TCRdb cannot be tested. CDR3 length: 16 residues. Per germline, CDR1 LGHDT and CDR2 YNNKEL (reference sequence). The chain's CDR3 is CASSHTAGQGVSPLHF.

The chain couples TRBV20-1 to TRBJ1-2; with no DNA, the TCRdb D assignment of TRBD1 cannot be verified. The CDR3 length is 15 residues. Per the germline V gene, CDR1 is DFQATT and CDR2 is SNEGSKA (reference sequence). This CDR3 reads CSARVGEGSNYGYTF.

The chain uses TRBV20-1 and TRBJ2-5; with no DNA, the TCRdb D assignment of TRBD2 cannot be verified. Germline V gene sequence: CDR1 DFQATT, CDR2 SNEGSKA (reference sequence). This CDR3 region has 15 residues. The CDR3 reads CSARTSGRYQETQYF.

This CDR3 reads CASSPNRGPGANVLTF. J is TRBJ2-6 and V is TRBV18; no DNA is available, so the TRBD1 call from TCRdb remains unchecked. CDR1 is KGHSH and CDR2 is LQKENI in the germline V gene. The CDR3 totals 16 residues.

The chain employs TRBV6-5 and TRBJ2-7; TCRdb lists TRBD1, though no DNA is available to test this call. This CDR3 spans 15 amino acids. Germline CDR1 is MNHEY and CDR2 is SVGAGI. CDR3 loop: CASSYKAGGWGEQYF.

V is TRBV29-1 and J is TRBJ1-5. Germline V CDR1 and CDR2: SQVTM, ANQGSEA. The CDR3 runs to 12 residues. CDR3 amino acids: CSVVDSNQPQHF.

The chain carries TRBV28 and TRBJ2-5; the TRBD1 assignment by TCRdb is unverifiable without DNA. CDR1 is MDHEN, CDR2 SYDVKM, per germline. The CDR3 extends over 15 amino acids. This chain's CDR3 is CASTQGASIQETQYF.

V gene TRBV12-3 or TRBV12-4 combines with J gene TRBJ2-7. This CDR3 contains 12 residues. This chain's CDR3 is CASSGAPYEQYF.

The J gene is TRBJ2-3, the V gene TRBV6-1; TCRdb's D call of TRBD1 is untestable without DNA. The germline gives CDR1 MNHNS, CDR2 SASEGT. The CDR3 spans 17 residues. The CDR3 spells CASSRHTGQGVTDTQYF.

The gene calls are TRBV12-3 or TRBV12-4 and TRBJ1-2. The CDR3 runs to 14 residues. CDR3 loop: CASSAGRGVHGYTF.

The CDR3 loop is CATGPGLGNSPLHF. V is TRBV6-1 and J is TRBJ1-6. This CDR3 is built from 14 residues. In germline, CDR1 is MNHNS, CDR2 SASEGT.

The chain combines TRBV6-5 with TRBJ2-1; TCRdb names TRBD1, which stays unverified in the absence of DNA. The CDR3 length is 15 residues. Per germline, CDR1 MNHEY and CDR2 SVGAGI. The CDR3 reads CASNPGRVGYNEQFF.

This chain links TRBV7-3 with TRBJ2-5; the D gene TCRdb calls, TRBD1, cannot be checked with no DNA. The CDR3 is 13 residues long. Germline CDR1 reads SGHTA; CDR2 reads FQGTGA. The CDR3 is CASSWDGTETQYF.

V and J are TRBV11-1 and TRBJ2-1; TCRdb reports TRBD1, a call that lacks DNA to check it against. The germline gives CDR1 SGHAT, CDR2 FQDESV (reference sequence). The CDR3 runs to 18 residues. CDR3 region: CASRPGTSVGSSYNEQFF.

The chain carries TRBV10-3 and TRBJ2-3; absent DNA, TCRdb's TRBD2 call cannot be checked. The CDR3 contains 16 residues. Germline-derived CDR1 and CDR2 are ENHRY and SYGVKD. This CDR3 is CAISVRAGGSTDTQYF.

The V call is TRBV28, the J call TRBJ1-5. CDR3 length: 15 amino acids. Germline CDR1 is MDHEN and CDR2 is SYDVKM. CDR3 loop: CASNWQARRTQPQHF.

This chain connects TRBV6-5 to TRBJ1-2. CDR3 length equals 14 residues. CDR1 and CDR2 (germline): MNHEY, SVGAGI. CDR3 in amino acids: CASSYGKWGYGYTF.

This chain joins TRBV7-2 and TRBJ2-7; TCRdb's assignment of TRBD1 cannot be checked, as there is no DNA. From germline, CDR1 is SGHTA and CDR2 FQGNSA. The CDR3 loop spans 15 amino acids. The CDR3 protein is CASSEYLGTAYEQYF.

The chain couples TRBV12-3 or TRBV12-4 to TRBJ2-7; there is no DNA to check the TCRdb D call of TRBD1. There are 16 residues in the CDR3. CDR3: CASSLGLTVVRYEQYF.

The chain combines TRBV6-1 with TRBJ2-1; TCRdb proposes TRBD2, but this gene call is untestable without DNA. The CDR3 extends over 13 amino acids. In germline, CDR1 is MNHNS, CDR2 SASEGT. CDR3 region: CASSELTRDEQFF.

The gene calls are TRBV6-1 and TRBJ2-1; the TRBD2 assignment by TCRdb is unverifiable without DNA. This CDR3 is 17 amino acids long. The germline V gene encodes CDR1 MNHNS and CDR2 SASEGT. CDR3 sequence: CASSGGWDFLTGNEQFF.

This chain links TRBV7-9 with TRBJ2-3. CDR1 is SEHNR and CDR2 is FQNEAQ in the germline V gene (reference sequence). CDR3 size: 15 residues. The chain's CDR3 is CASSLYTTSTDTQYF.

V usage is TRBV5-5 and J usage is TRBJ1-2; TCRdb gives TRBD1 as the D gene, but with no DNA this cannot be confirmed. Germline CDR1 is SGHKS and CDR2 is YYEKEE (reference sequence). The CDR3 spans 15 residues. The CDR3 spells CASSFQGRGDYGYTF.

The CDR3 loop reads CASSEDQGGTQYF. The chain is built from TRBV2 and TRBJ2-5; absent DNA, TCRdb's TRBD1 call cannot be checked. CDR3 length: 13 amino acids. The V gene's germline CDR1 is SNHLY and CDR2 FYNNEI.